Shown below are 22 T cell receptor beta chains from a single sample sequenced in a study of blood T cell repertoires in COVID-19. Generated by immunoSEQ multiplex PCR, the TCRdb table keeps only in-frame clones and is missing some. Of about 230,000 clones in the sample, roughly 88% were seen once. The sample consisted of PBMCs or T cells enriched from blood (not recorded which). The receptors were sampled from a woman aged 35 to 49 with acute COVID-19.

The V and J genes are TRBV7-2 and TRBJ2-7; D is undetermined. V was pared by 1 base and J by 2 bases, with 6 bases between. Looked up from germline, CDR1 is SGHTA and CDR2 is FQGNSA. The CDR3 consists of 13 residues. The CDR3 is CASSLEHTYEQYF. DNA of the CDR3: TGTGCCAGCAGCTTAGAACACACCTACGAGCAGTACTTC.

The chain links TRBV11-2 to TRBJ1-2; TRBD1 agrees at 8 bases. With V trimmed by 7 bases and J by 8 bases, 15 bases remained unmatched. Germline CDR1 and CDR2: SGHAT and FQNNGV. The CDR3 length is 15 residues. DNA of the CDR3: TGTGCCAGCATCGGATCCACCAGGGGGCTTTGGGGCTACACCTTC. The encoded protein is CASIGSTRGLWGYTF. The full variable domain, rest sourced from reference TRBV11-2 and TRBJ1-2, is EAGVAQSPRYKIIEKRQSVAFWCNPISGHATLYWYQQILGQGPKLLIQFQNNGVVDDSQLPKDRFSAERLKGVDSTLKIQPAKLEDSAVYLCASIGSTRGLWGYTFGSGTRLTVV.

To note about this clone: This CDR3 is also generated by other DNA sequences in the sample. The chain couples TRBV12-3 or TRBV12-4 to TRBJ2-3; the D is unclear. Trimming shortened V by 4 bases and J by 4 bases, and 6 bases separated the two germline ends. CDR3 length equals 12 residues. The CDR3 sequence: CASSSSADTQYF. As DNA, the CDR3 is TGTGCCAGCAGTTCAAGCGCAGATACGCAGTATTTT.

Here the CDR3 reads CAWTPGQGRRETQYF. The CDR3 coding sequence is TGTGCCTGGACCCCGGGACAGGGGAGGCGGGAGACCCAGTACTTC. The V call is TRBV30, the J call TRBJ2-5; 10 bases are a match to TRBD1. Losses at the gene ends were 4 bases for V and 5 bases for J; bases not matched to a gene: 10. The CDR3 spans 15 residues. Looked up from germline, CDR1 is GTSNPN and CDR2 is SVGIG (reference sequence).

The CDR3 DNA reads TGTGCCAGCCCCGGGACTAGCCGTCCTAATGAGCAGTTCTTC. Protein product: CASPGTSRPNEQFF. The chain couples TRBV7-2 to TRBJ2-1, with 9 bases fitting TRBD2. V lost 8 bases and J lost 7; bases outside the gene matches: 9. The CDR3 is made up of 14 amino acids. The germline gives CDR1 SGHTA, CDR2 FQGNSA.

This chain connects TRBV28 to TRBJ2-3, with D possibly being TRBD1 (5 bases). This CDR3 is built from 11 residues. V lost 11 bases to trimming and J lost 3 bases, with 9 bases between them. Germline CDR1 is MDHEN and CDR2 is SYDVKM. The CDR3 region is CAGARTDTQYF. The CDR3 DNA is TGTGCCGGGGCTCGGACAGATACGCAGTATTTT. Full variable domain (rest looked up from reference TRBV28 and TRBJ2-3): DVKVTQSSRYLVKRTGEKVFLECVQDMDHENMFWYRQDPGLGLRLIYFSYDVKMKEKGDIPEGYSVSREKKERFSLILESASTNQTSMYLCAGARTDTQYFGPGTRLTVL.

The chain recombines TRBV6-5 with TRBJ2-1, with a tentative D call TRBD1 (6 bases). CDR1 and CDR2 (germline): MNHEY, SVGAGI. The CDR3 extends over 16 amino acids. The V end was cut by 0 bases, the J end by 6 bases, with 15 bases between. CDR3 bases: TGTGCCAGCAGTTACTCGAGTACAGGGTGGTTCAATGAGCAGTTCTTC. Protein product: CASSYSSTGWFNEQFF.

Only one count was recorded for this clone. The gene calls are TRBV27 and TRBJ1-2; 8 bases match TRBD1. The CDR3 runs to 14 residues. Germline V gene lookup returns CDR1 MNHEY and CDR2 SMNVEV (reference sequence). V shed 4 bases, J shed 8 bases, and the junction held 9 bases outside the gene matches. CDR3 loop: CASSSRGQGRGYTF. The CDR3 coding sequence is TGTGCCAGCAGTTCCAGGGGGCAGGGTAGGGGCTACACCTTC.

The chain uses TRBV3-1 (or the pseudogene TRBV3-2) and TRBJ1-5, with D maybe TRBD1 (6 bases). V was shortened by 1 base and J by 4 bases, with 17 bases between the two germline ends. CDR3 length equals 17 residues. Germline lookup yields CDR1 LGHDT and CDR2 YNNKEL (reference sequence). The CDR3 region is CASSQGTGRPGNQPQHF. The CDR3 DNA reads as TGTGCCAGCAGCCAAGGAACAGGGCGCCCGGGAAATCAGCCCCAGCATTTT.

This rearrangement joins TRBV7-9 to TRBJ2-3, with D possibly TRBD2 on 5 matching bases. V lost 3 bases to trimming and J lost 0 bases, with 10 bases between them. This CDR3 is 15 amino acids long. Germline values: CDR1 SEHNR, CDR2 FQNEAQ (reference sequence). In DNA form, the CDR3 reads TGTGCCAGCAGCTTTTACCAGCGGAGCACAGATACGCAGTATTTT. Translated, it gives CASSFYQRSTDTQYF.

The rearrangement uses TRBV3-1 (or the pseudogene TRBV3-2) and TRBJ1-3, with 7 bases aligning to TRBD1. V was clipped by 3 bases and J by 2 bases; unmatched bases: 7. CDR1 LGHDT and CDR2 YNNKEL come from the germline V gene (reference sequence). The CDR3 has 16 residues. In DNA form, the CDR3 reads TGTGCCAGCAGCCACAGGACAGGACGGACTGGAAACACCATATATTTT. It encodes CASSHRTGRTGNTIYF.

The V call is TRBV5-4, the J call TRBJ2-2; D uncertain. Germline values: CDR1 SGHNT, CDR2 YYREEE (reference sequence). Trimming cost V 2 bases and J 4 bases, with 12 bases left between them. The CDR3 spans 15 residues. CDR3 bases: TGTGCCAGCAGCTTTCCCTCTTCCCCCACCGGGGAGCTGTTTTTT. Translating gives CASSFPSSPTGELFF.

The chain recombines TRBV19 with TRBJ1-1, with D possibly matching TRBD1 (5 bases). The CDR3 has 19 residues. Trimming took 5 bases from V and 1 from J, leaving 26 bases between them. CDR1 and CDR2 from the germline V gene are LNHDA and SQIVND (reference sequence). The CDR3 sequence is CASSSWRGEGRVANTEAFF. The CDR3 region has the DNA TGTGCCAGTAGTTCCTGGAGGGGTGAGGGAAGGGTCGCGAACACTGAAGCTTTCTTT.

V gene TRBV9 combines with J gene TRBJ1-2, with D possibly matching TRBD1 (5 bases). This CDR3 has 14 amino acids. Germline CDR1 is SGDLS and CDR2 is YYNGEE. V was pared by 3 bases and J by 4 bases, with 13 bases between. Written as DNA, the CDR3 is TGTGCCAGCAGCGGCATTTTGGGGCCCTATGGCTACACCTTC. Its protein product is CASSGILGPYGYTF. The full variable domain, its missing parts supplied by reference TRBV9 and TRBJ1-2, is DSGVTQTPKHLITATGQRVTLRCSPRSGDLSVYWYQQSLDQGLQFLIQYYNGEERAKGNILERFSAQQFPDLHSELNLSSLELGDSALYFCASSGILGPYGYTFGSGTRLTVV.

The chain carries TRBV4-2 and TRBJ1-1; tentatively, D is TRBD1 (6 bases). CDR1 is LGHNA and CDR2 is YNFKEQ in the germline V gene. V shed 0 bases and J shed 2 bases, with 13 bases lying between them. The CDR3 has 16 amino acids. The chain's CDR3 is CASSQDWRGANTEAFF. The DNA for the CDR3 is TGTGCCAGCAGCCAAGATTGGCGGGGGGCAAACACTGAAGCTTTCTTT.

The chain employs TRBV9 and TRBJ2-7; 11 nucleotides match TRBD1. CDR3 length: 15 amino acids. V was clipped by 0 bases and J by 6 bases; unmatched bases: 5. Germline V gene data show CDR1 as SGDLS and CDR2 as YYNGEE. CDR3 amino acids: CASSVDGTGGGEQYF. In DNA form, the CDR3 reads TGTGCCAGCAGCGTAGACGGGACAGGGGGTGGCGAGCAGTACTTC.

The chain uses TRBV18 and TRBJ2-3, with no clear D. The V end was cut by 2 bases, the J end by 3 bases, with 6 bases between. Germline V gene lookup returns CDR1 KGHSH and CDR2 LQKENI. The CDR3 is 13 amino acids. CDR3 sequence: CASSPGQTDTQYF. The CDR3 DNA is TGTGCCAGCTCACCAGGGCAGACAGATACGCAGTATTTT. Variable domain in full (rest from reference TRBV18 and TRBJ2-3): NAGVMQNPRHLVRRRGQEARLRCSPMKGHSHVYWYRQLPEEGLKFMVYLQKENIIDESGMPKERFSAEFPKEGPSILRIQQVVRGDSAAYFCASSPGQTDTQYFGPGTRLTVL.

The chain joins TRBV5-5 to TRBJ2-5; 10 positions match TRBD1. Looked up from germline, CDR1 is SGHKS and CDR2 is YYEKEE (reference sequence). This CDR3 is built from 14 residues. The junction had 3 bases not matched to a gene; V was cut back by 3 bases and J by 4 bases. DNA for the CDR3: TGTGCCAGCAGCTGGACAGGGGGAGTAGAGACCCAGTACTTC. Protein product: CASSWTGGVETQYF.

The rearrangement joins TRBV10-3 to TRBJ2-5; D gene uncertain. Germline V lookup: CDR1 ENHRY, CDR2 SYGVKD. This CDR3 is built from 14 residues. Trimming took 3 bases from V and 5 from J, leaving 13 bases between them. As DNA, the CDR3 is TGTGCCATCAGTGAAGAGGCCCTCGGGGAGACCCAGTACTTC. Residues: CAISEEALGETQYF.

This chain uses TRBV12-5 with TRBJ2-5; TRBD2 aligns across 7 bases. V lost 7 bases to trimming and J lost 7 bases; unmatched junction nucleotides: 9. Looked up from germline, CDR1 is LGHNT and CDR2 is FRNRAP. CDR3 size: 13 residues. CDR3 amino acids: CASAPGGWGTQYF. The CDR3 DNA sequence: TGTGCTAGTGCCCCGGGAGGTTGGGGGACCCAGTACTTC. Variable domain in full (rest from reference TRBV12-5 and TRBJ2-5): DARVTQTPRHKVTEMGQEVTMRCQPILGHNTVFWYRQTMMQGLELLAYFRNRAPLDDSGMPKDRFSAEMPDATLATLKIQPSEPRDSAVYFCASAPGGWGTQYFGPGTRLLVL.

The rearrangement uses TRBV12-3 or TRBV12-4 and TRBJ1-5; D gene ambiguous. Trimming stripped 3 bases from V and 3 bases from J, with 3 bases between. The CDR3 runs 12 residues. The CDR3 nucleotides read TGTGCCAGCAGTTTTAACAATCAGCCCCAGCATTTT. Its protein product is CASSFNNQPQHF.

This sequence joins TRBV2 and TRBJ1-1, with 11 bases fitting TRBD1. Trimming removed 7 bases from V and 3 bases from J; junction bases left unmatched: 7. The CDR3 is 15 residues long. Germline loops: CDR1 SNHLY, CDR2 FYNNEI. This CDR3 reads CASTPDRGRDTEAFF. The CDR3 DNA follows: TGTGCCAGCACCCCGGACAGGGGGCGGGACACTGAAGCTTTCTTT. Full variable domain (outside the CDR3, taken from reference TRBV2 and TRBJ1-1): EPEVTQTPSHQVTQMGQEVILRCVPISNHLYFYWYRQILGQKVEFLVSFYNNEISEKSEIFDDQFSVERPDGSNFTLKIRSTKLEDSAMYFCASTPDRGRDTEAFFGQGTRLTVV.